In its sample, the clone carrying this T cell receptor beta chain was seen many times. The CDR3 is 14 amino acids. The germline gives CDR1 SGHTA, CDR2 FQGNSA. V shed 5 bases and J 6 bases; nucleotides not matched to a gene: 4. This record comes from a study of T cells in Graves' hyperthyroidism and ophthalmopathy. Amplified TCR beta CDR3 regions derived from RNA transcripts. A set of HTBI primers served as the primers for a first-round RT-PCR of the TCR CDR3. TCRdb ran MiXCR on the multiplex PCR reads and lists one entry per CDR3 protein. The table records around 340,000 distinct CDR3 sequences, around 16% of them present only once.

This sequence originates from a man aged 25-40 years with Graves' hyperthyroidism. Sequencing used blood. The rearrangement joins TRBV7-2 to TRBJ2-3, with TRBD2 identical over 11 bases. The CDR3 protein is CASSQTSGSDTQYF. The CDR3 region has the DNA TGTGCCAGCAGCCAAACTAGCGGGAGTGATACGCAGTATTTT.